Presented here are 23 T cell receptor beta chains from one specimen sequenced in a study of T cells expressing NK-cell markers. TCRdb re-called the 5' RACE reads and gives one entry per CDR3 protein, without DNA. The repertoire table contains more than 90,000 distinct CDR3 sequences. Sequencing input: blood T cells: a sorted CD56 or NKG2C T cell subset, CD4+ or CD8+ T cells, or bulk PBMC T cells (not recorded which). Receptor source: a woman aged 18 to 75 in good health.

The gene calls are TRBV5-6 and TRBJ2-4. Per the germline V gene, CDR1 is SGHDT and CDR2 is YYEEEE. The CDR3 spans 14 residues. CDR3 sequence: CASSLGSNSDIQYF.

V is TRBV5-6 and J is TRBJ2-3. The germline V gene has CDR1 SGHDT and CDR2 YYEEEE. The CDR3 sequence is 12 residues long. Here the CDR3 reads CASSFGPDTQYF. The full variable domain, completed using reference TRBV5-6 and TRBJ2-3, is DAGVTQSPTHLIKTRGQQVTLRCSPKSGHDTVSWYQQALGQGPQFIFQYYEEEERQRGNFPDRFSGHQFPNYSSELNVNALLLGDSALYLCASSFGPDTQYFGPGTRLTVL.

The chain has TRBV18 and TRBJ2-7. In germline, CDR1 is KGHSH, CDR2 LQKENI. The CDR3 is made up of 14 amino acids. CDR3 residues: CASSPPSQVHEQYF.

The chain uses TRBV5-4 and TRBJ1-1. Germline CDR1 and CDR2: SGHNT and YYREEE (reference sequence). CDR3 length: 13 residues. The CDR3 region is CASSLFLGTEAFF.

V and J are TRBV7-9 and TRBJ2-1; TCRdb picks TRBD2, but there is no DNA to check that call. The CDR3 length is 13 residues. The germline V gene has CDR1 SEHNR and CDR2 FQNEAQ (reference sequence). CDR3 sequence reads: CASSLTSWDEQFF.

The chain employs TRBV24-1 and TRBJ2-1; lacking DNA, the TRBD2 call made by TCRdb goes unchecked. The CDR3 covers 15 residues. Per the germline V gene, CDR1 is KGHDR and CDR2 is SFDVKD. CDR3 sequence reads: CATSDFGDYHNEQFF.

V usage is TRBV12-3 or TRBV12-4 and J usage is TRBJ1-2; TCRdb designates TRBD1, a call that cannot be tested without DNA. The CDR3 totals 11 residues. The CDR3 loop is CASSLGDGYTF.

V gene TRBV2 combines with J gene TRBJ2-7; TCRdb's assignment of TRBD1 cannot be checked, as there is no DNA. Germline V lookup: CDR1 SNHLY, CDR2 FYNNEI. CDR3 length: 14 amino acids. The CDR3 here is CASSVGGTTYEQYF.

This sequence joins TRBV20-1 and TRBJ1-1. CDR1 DFQATT and CDR2 SNEGSKA come from the germline V gene (reference sequence). The length of the CDR3 is 11 residues. The CDR3 reads CSARTYTEAFF.

CDR3 loop: CSAAQGLAITDTQYF. This chain joins TRBV29-1 and TRBJ2-3; the D gene TCRdb calls, TRBD2, cannot be checked with no DNA. This CDR3 spans 15 amino acids. CDR1 is SQVTM, CDR2 ANQGSEA, per germline.

The CDR3 here is CASSLALQETQYF. This chain joins TRBV7-9 and TRBJ2-5. Germline CDR1 reads SEHNR; CDR2 reads FQNEAQ (reference sequence). This CDR3 has 13 residues. Combining the CDR3 with reference TRBV7-9 and TRBJ2-5 gives the whole variable domain DTGVSQNPRHKITKRGQNVTFRCDPISEHNRLYWYRQTLGQGPEFLTYFQNEAQLEKSRLLSDRFSAERPKGSFSTLEIQRTEQGDSAMYLCASSLALQETQYFGPGTRLLVL.

The genes are TRBV6-2 or TRBV6-3 and TRBJ1-1; the TRBD1 assignment by TCRdb is unverifiable without DNA. Germline V gene data show CDR1 as MNHEY and CDR2 as SVGEGT. The CDR3 extends over 12 amino acids. This chain's CDR3 is CATRTVNTEAFF.

This chain joins TRBV19 and TRBJ1-1. The germline CDR1 and CDR2 sequences are LNHDA and SQIVND (reference sequence). This CDR3 is built from 13 residues. The chain's CDR3 is CASSIAENTEAFF. Together with reference TRBV19 and TRBJ1-1, the CDR3 gives the full variable domain: DGGITQSPKYLFRKEGQNVTLSCEQNLNHDAMYWYRQDPGQGLRLIYYSQIVNDFQKGDIAEGYSVSREKKESFPLTVTSAQKNPTAFYLCASSIAENTEAFFGQGTRLTVV.

This chain uses TRBV12-3 or TRBV12-4 with TRBJ2-2; TCRdb's D call, TRBD2, is unchecked because there is no DNA. The CDR3 runs 15 residues. CDR3: CASRGRPANTGELFF.

V and J are TRBV7-9 and TRBJ2-1; the TRBD2 assignment by TCRdb is unverifiable without DNA. CDR1 SEHNR and CDR2 FQNEAQ come from the germline V gene (reference sequence). CDR3 size: 15 residues. CDR3 in amino acids: CASSLGLRQEGEQFF. Looking up the rest from reference TRBV7-9 and TRBJ2-1 gives the full variable domain: DTGVSQNPRHKITKRGQNVTFRCDPISEHNRLYWYRQTLGQGPEFLTYFQNEAQLEKSRLLSDRFSAERPKGSFSTLEIQRTEQGDSAMYLCASSLGLRQEGEQFFGPGTRLTVL.

The chain links TRBV27 to TRBJ2-3. This CDR3 spans 15 amino acids. Per the germline V gene, CDR1 is MNHEY and CDR2 is SMNVEV (reference sequence). CDR3 sequence: CASSYIGLATDTQYF.

CDR3 protein: CASSWRTSGTNSYNEQFF. The chain has TRBV11-1 and TRBJ2-1; checking the TCRdb D call of TRBD2 is not possible without DNA. This CDR3 has 18 amino acids. Per the germline V gene, CDR1 is SGHAT and CDR2 is FQDESV (reference sequence).

CDR3: CASSPSGPMNTEAFF. This chain uses TRBV18 with TRBJ1-1. CDR3 length equals 15 residues. The germline CDR1 and CDR2 sequences are KGHSH and LQKENI.

This chain joins TRBV4-2 and TRBJ2-1. The CDR3 loop spans 13 amino acids. Germline values: CDR1 LGHNA, CDR2 YNFKEQ. The CDR3 is CASSQVYNNEQFF.

The chain carries TRBV6-2 or TRBV6-3 and TRBJ2-2. The CDR3 is 13 residues long. Germline lookup yields CDR1 MNHEY and CDR2 SVGEGT. The CDR3 is CASSPTSTGELFF.

The genes are TRBV12-3 or TRBV12-4 and TRBJ1-6; TCRdb returns TRBD1, unconfirmable since there is no DNA. This CDR3 spans 12 amino acids. CDR3 sequence: CASSPPNSPLHF.

V and J are TRBV6-4 and TRBJ2-3; the TCRdb D gene call, TRBD1, has no DNA to confirm it. Germline loops: CDR1 MRHNA, CDR2 SNTAGT. This CDR3 region has 16 residues. The CDR3 sequence: CASSDGLGRVGDTQYF.

The gene calls are TRBV12-3 or TRBV12-4 and TRBJ1-4; TCRdb picks TRBD1, but there is no DNA to check that call. The CDR3 runs 16 residues. The CDR3 sequence: CASRLTGGGTNEKLFF.